This TCR beta chain comes out of a study of blood T cell repertoires in COVID-19. Original processing notes: By means of reference gene primer amplification, nucleated cell counts were estimated. Here immunoSEQ multiplex PCR was the method, and the copy in TCRdb shows in-frame clones only, minus some. The DNA was the basis for D and trimming; V, J and clone size are from that table. The sample consists of about 220,000 clones, roughly four fifths of them appearing once. The CDR3 extends over 17 amino acids. The gene calls are TRBV7-5 and TRBJ2-6; TRBD1 reflects the table's D call only, with no check against the DNA. TRBV7-5 constitutes a pseudogene. This sequence was found in a woman between 70 and 85 years old with COVID-19, enrolled during active disease. Sequenced material: peripheral blood. This CDR3 reads CARSHRQGSSGANVLTF. The DNA of the CDR3 is TGTGCCAGAAGCCATCGACAGGGGAGCTCTGGGGCCAACGTCCTGACTTTC.